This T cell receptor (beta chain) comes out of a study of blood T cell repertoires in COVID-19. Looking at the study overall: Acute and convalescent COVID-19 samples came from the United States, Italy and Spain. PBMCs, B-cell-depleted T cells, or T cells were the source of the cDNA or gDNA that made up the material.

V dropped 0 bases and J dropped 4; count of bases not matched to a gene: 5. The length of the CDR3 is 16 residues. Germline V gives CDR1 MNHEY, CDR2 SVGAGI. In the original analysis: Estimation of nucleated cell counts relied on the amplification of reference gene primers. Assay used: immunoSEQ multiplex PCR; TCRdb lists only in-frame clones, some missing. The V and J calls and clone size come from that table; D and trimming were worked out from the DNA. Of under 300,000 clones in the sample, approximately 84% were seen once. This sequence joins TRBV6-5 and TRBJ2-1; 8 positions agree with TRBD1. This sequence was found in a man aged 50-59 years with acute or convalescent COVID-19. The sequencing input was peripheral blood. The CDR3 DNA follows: TGTGCCAGCAGTTACTCAGGGACAGGCGTTTACAATGAGCAGTTCTTC. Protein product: CASSYSGTGVYNEQFF.